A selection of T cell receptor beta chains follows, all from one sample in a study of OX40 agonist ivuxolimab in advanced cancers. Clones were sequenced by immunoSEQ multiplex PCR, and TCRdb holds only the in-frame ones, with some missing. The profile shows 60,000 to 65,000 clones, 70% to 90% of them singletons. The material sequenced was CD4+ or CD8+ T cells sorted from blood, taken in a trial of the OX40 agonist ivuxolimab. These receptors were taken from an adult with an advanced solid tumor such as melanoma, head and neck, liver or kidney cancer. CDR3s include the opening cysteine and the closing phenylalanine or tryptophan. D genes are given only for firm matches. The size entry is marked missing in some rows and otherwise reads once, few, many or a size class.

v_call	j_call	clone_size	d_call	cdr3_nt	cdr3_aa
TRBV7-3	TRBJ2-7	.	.	TGTGCCAGCAGCGCTCAGGGGTCCCTCTCCTACGAGCAGTACTTC	CASSAQGSLSYEQYF
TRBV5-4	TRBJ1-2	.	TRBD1	TGTGCCAGCAGCTTTGACAGGGAAAATACCTTC	CASSFDRENTF
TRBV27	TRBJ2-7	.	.	TGTGCCAGCAGTACACAGGTCCCGGCCTACGAGCAGTACTTC	CASSTQVPAYEQYF
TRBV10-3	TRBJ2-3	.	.	TGTGCCATCAGTGAGTCGAGGGTTAGCACAGATACGCAGTATTTT	CAISESRVSTDTQYF
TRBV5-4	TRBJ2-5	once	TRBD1	TGTGCCAGCAGCACGGGGGCCAGGGGGCGGGAGACCCAGTACTTC	CASSTGARGRETQYF
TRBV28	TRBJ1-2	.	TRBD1	TGTGCCAGCAGGATGGGACAGGGGACGATAAACTCCCTCTATGGCTACACCTTC	CASRMGQGTINSLYGYTF
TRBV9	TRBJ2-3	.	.	TGTGCCAGCAGCGTAGAAGGGAGAACAGATACGCAGTATTTT	CASSVEGRTDTQYF
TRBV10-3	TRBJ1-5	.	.	TGTGCCATCAGTGAGTATAATCAGCCCCAGCATTTT	CAISEYNQPQHF
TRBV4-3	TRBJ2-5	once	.	TGCGCCAGCAGCCAAGGCCATACAGGCTACCAAGAGACCCAGTACTTC	CASSQGHTGYQETQYF
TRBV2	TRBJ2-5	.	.	TGTGCCAGCAGTGTAGGGGGAAAGACCCAGTACTTC	CASSVGGKTQYF
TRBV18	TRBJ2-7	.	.	TGTGCCAGCTCCGAAATCAGGGGAAACTACGAGCAGTACTTC	CASSEIRGNYEQYF
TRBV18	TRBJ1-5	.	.	TGTGCCAGCTCACCCGCAGGGAATCAGCCCCAGCATTTT	CASSPAGNQPQHF
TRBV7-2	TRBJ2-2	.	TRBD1	TGTGCCAGCAGCTTAGCAGGGGGCGGCACCGGGGAGCTGTTTTTT	CASSLAGGGTGELFF
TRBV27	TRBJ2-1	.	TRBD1	TGTGCCAGCAGTTTTCGAACCACTAGGACAGGCAACTACAATGAGCAGTTCTTC	CASSFRTTRTGNYNEQFF